This T cell receptor (beta chain) was retrieved from a study of blood T cell repertoires in COVID-19. Study information: COVID-19 samples from acute and convalescent phases originated in the United States, Italy and Spain. The analysed material was cDNA or gDNA that came from T cells, B-cell-depleted T cells, or PBMCs.

V was pared by 4 bases and J by 6 bases, with 24 bases of the junction left unmatched. This CDR3 is 19 amino acids long. Germline lookup yields CDR1 SGHRS and CDR2 YFSETQ. Per the original data handling: For nucleated cells, counts were estimated from reference gene primer amplification. Sequencing was performed with immunoSEQ multiplex PCR; in TCRdb, only in-frame clones are kept and a portion is missing. V and J calls and clone size come straight from that table; D and trimming were deduced from the DNA. The table includes over 300,000 clones, around 82% detected once. Specimen: peripheral blood. V usage is TRBV5-1 and J usage is TRBJ1-1, with TRBD1 matching 7 bases. The TCR originated in a woman in her forties or fifties with acute or convalescent COVID-19. The CDR3 region has the DNA TGCGCCAGCAGCCCGTTCGAAATATACTTTAACAGGGGCGGTCCTGAAGCTTTCTTT. It translates to CASSPFEIYFNRGGPEAFF.